Below, 9 T cell receptor beta chains from the same sample are listed, as sequenced in a study of T cell clonotyping in hematopoietic cell transplantation. Time point: recipient sample about 28 days before transplant, after cytoreduction. The assay was immunoSEQ multiplex PCR, and TCRdb's table has in-frame clones only and misses some. The repertoire holds approximately 30,000 clones, with approximately 81% as singletons. Sequencing was performed on peripheral blood mononuclear cells, taken before stem cell transplant. The receptors come from a man in his forties with acute myeloid leukemia. Some clones in this sample may be carry-over from other donors' samples.

The CDR3 sequence: CASSSSGTQTQYF. CDR3 coding DNA: TGTGCCAGCAGCAGTAGCGGGACTCAGACCCAGTACTTC. V usage is TRBV6-5 and J usage is TRBJ2-5; TRBD2 matches at 8 bases. The J segment lost 6 bases and the V segment lost 6 bases, leaving 6 bases of the junction unmatched. The CDR3 has 13 residues. Germline CDR1 MNHEY, CDR2 SVGAGI.

The chain links TRBV10-3 to TRBJ2-1; possible D gene TRBD2, 5 bases. The CDR3 covers 15 residues. Germline V gene lookup returns CDR1 ENHRY and CDR2 SYGVKD. V shed 2 bases and J shed 5 bases, with 13 bases lying between them. The CDR3 region is CAISEGPGRDNEQFF. In nucleotides, the CDR3 is TGTGCCATCAGTGAGGGACCCGGGCGGGACAATGAGCAGTTCTTC.

The rearrangement uses TRBV4-2 and TRBJ1-2, with a weak D call TRBD1 (6 bases). Deletions cut 4 bases from V and 5 bases from J, with 20 bases between. CDR1 LGHNA and CDR2 YNFKEQ come from the germline V gene. This CDR3 comprises 16 residues. The CDR3 DNA is TGTGCCAGCAGCCTAAACCGGGGGCGAGGCGGGTATGGCTACACCTTC. This gives the protein CASSLNRGRGGYGYTF.

The gene calls are TRBV5-8 and TRBJ2-5; D might be TRBD2 (6 bases). This CDR3 comprises 13 residues. Germline values: CDR1 SGHTS, CDR2 YDEGEE. Trimming took off 0 bases at V and 7 bases at J, with 10 bases between the two ends. The CDR3 loop reads CASSLGGRGTQYF. The CDR3 nucleotides read TGTGCCAGCAGCTTGGGAGGGCGGGGGACCCAGTACTTC.

The sample holds a few counts of this clone. The rearrangement links TRBV6-5 to TRBJ2-5, with 8 bases lining up with TRBD2. This CDR3 is built from 16 residues. Germline V gene lookup returns CDR1 MNHEY and CDR2 SVGAGI. Germline trimming cut 2 bases from V and 1 base from J; bases unmatched to any gene: 6. Written as DNA, the CDR3 is TGTGCCAGCAGTTACAAGGCCGGGGGGGGCCAAGAGACCCAGTACTTC. Its protein is CASSYKAGGGQETQYF.

V and J are TRBV11-2 and TRBJ2-1; 7 bases are shared with TRBD1. The CDR3 has 15 residues. V shed 1 base, J shed 7 bases, and the junction held 7 bases outside the gene matches. Germline-derived CDR1 and CDR2 are SGHAT and FQNNGV. The DNA of the CDR3 is TGTGCCAGCAGCTTAGGGACAGGCGCCCGGAATGAGCAGTTCTTC. Residues: CASSLGTGARNEQFF.

The rearrangement joins TRBV11-3 to TRBJ2-1; TRBD1 matches at 7 bases. The CDR3 length is 15 residues. Germline V gives CDR1 SGHNT, CDR2 YENEEA. V gave up 6 bases and J gave up 1 base; unmatched junction bases: 6. CDR3 amino acids: CASRVGGASYNEQFF. As DNA, the CDR3 is TGTGCCAGCAGAGTAGGGGGCGCATCCTACAATGAGCAGTTCTTC. Full variable domain (outside the CDR3, taken from reference TRBV11-3 and TRBJ2-1): EAGVVQSPRYKIIEKKQPVAFWCNPISGHNTLYWYLQNLGQGPELLIRYENEEAVDDSQLPKDRFSAERLKGVDSTLKIQPAELGDSAVYLCASRVGGASYNEQFFGPGTRLTVL.

The J gene is TRBJ1-1, the V gene TRBV11-3; tentative D call: TRBD1 (5 bases). V shed 1 base and J shed 3 bases, with 6 bases lying between them. Germline CDR1 reads SGHNT; CDR2 reads YENEEA. The CDR3 is made up of 13 amino acids. CDR3 nucleotide sequence: TGTGCCAGCAGCTTAGGAGGGGACACTGAAGCTTTCTTT. Translating it yields CASSLGGDTEAFF.

V usage is TRBV5-1 and J usage is TRBJ1-1; 7 positions match TRBD1. CDR1 and CDR2 from the germline V gene are SGHRS and YFSETQ. This CDR3 is built from 14 residues. V dropped 0 bases and J dropped 3; count of bases not matched to a gene: 2. The CDR3 reads CASSLADRYTEAFF. The CDR3 region has the DNA TGCGCCAGCAGCTTGGCGGACAGGTACACTGAAGCTTTCTTT.